The clone carrying this TCR beta chain showed up just a few times. The antigen remains unidentified. The data derive from a study of T cell repertoires in cytomegalovirus infection. Overall study: In public TCR beta signatures, there were indications of both CMV infection and matching HLA type. Study conclusions and caveats: Cumulative public TCR beta family frequency identified CMV carriers with the relevant HLA.

Germline values: CDR1 MNHEY, CDR2 SVGAGI. Trimming cost V 3 bases and J 0 bases, with 19 bases left between them. This CDR3 comprises 18 residues. MiXCR was run by TCRdb on the reads, yielding one entry per CDR3 protein. The sample includes about 830,000 distinct CDR3 sequences, approximately 29% of them seen just once. The chain has TRBV6-5 and TRBJ2-3; no definite D call. The sequence was collected from a human donor in good health (CMV status not recorded). Some clones in this sample may be carry-over from other donors' samples. Here the sequenced sample was cultured CD8+ T cells from PBMCs, taken from culture after CMV antigen stimulation. The CDR3 loop is CASSYRLLGLPSTDTQYF. The CDR3 DNA is TGTGCCAGCAGTTATCGACTCCTCGGATTACCTAGCACAGATACGCAGTATTTT.